This is a list of T cell receptor beta chains from one sample in a study of beta chain features in type 1 diabetes. Repertoires were generated with immunoSEQ multiplex PCR, while TCRdb's copy carries only in-frame clones and drops some. The sample records about 140,000 clones, about 7.1% being singletons. Sequences were obtained from central memory CD4+ T cells from blood. The origin of the receptors is a woman younger than 45 in good health. CDR3s include the opening cysteine and the closing phenylalanine or tryptophan. D genes are given only for firm matches. Expanded clones get a size class; other rows say once, few or many, or leave the size out.

j_call	clone_size	v_call	d_call	cdr3_aa	cdr3_nt
TRBJ2-5	many	TRBV14	.	CASSQKRQETQYF	TGTGCCAGCAGCCAGAAGCGGCAAGAGACCCAGTACTTC
TRBJ2-1	many	TRBV5-1	.	CASSLAGDVYNEQFF	TGCGCCAGCAGCTTGGCGGGGGACGTCTACAATGAGCAGTTCTTC
TRBJ1-1	.	TRBV7-2	TRBD1	CASSLGFRGTGVTEAFF	TGTGCCAGCAGCTTAGGATTTAGAGGGACAGGGGTCACTGAAGCTTTCTTT
TRBJ2-2	few	TRBV11-2	.	CASSRDGTYTGELFF	TGTGCCAGCAGCAGAGACGGGACTTACACCGGGGAGCTGTTTTTT
TRBJ2-1	medium-sized	TRBV4-3	TRBD2	CASSQDPFLAGTYNEQFF	TGCGCCAGCAGCCAAGATCCCTTTCTAGCGGGAACTTACAATGAGCAGTTCTTC
TRBJ2-5	many	TRBV5-1	TRBD1	CASSSGQQEETQYF	TGCGCCAGCAGCTCGGGACAGCAGGAAGAGACCCAGTACTTC
TRBJ2-7	few	TRBV9	TRBD2	CASSVDGGSSYEQYF	TGTGCCAGCAGCGTAGACGGCGGGAGCTCCTACGAGCAGTACTTC
TRBJ1-2	few	TRBV30	.	CAWSTGSYGYTF	TGTGCCTGGAGCACGGGATCCTATGGCTACACCTTC
TRBJ1-1	many	TRBV9	.	CASSVAAVNTEAFF	TGTGCCAGCAGCGTAGCGGCGGTGAACACTGAAGCTTTCTTT
TRBJ2-5	few	TRBV11-3	TRBD1	CASSLQGAETQYF	TGTGCCAGCAGCCTACAGGGGGCAGAGACCCAGTACTTC
TRBJ2-5	few	TRBV6-5	TRBD1	CASSNLGGGQETQYF	TGTGCCAGCAGTAACCTAGGGGGCGGACAGGAGACCCAGTACTTC
TRBJ2-3	.	TRBV11-1	.	CASSPGSGIETQYF	TGTGCCAGCAGCCCCGGTAGCGGAATCGAGACGCAGTATTTT
TRBJ1-1	once	TRBV5-8	.	CASLLTSTEAFF	TGTGCCAGCCTACTTACGAGCACTGAAGCTTTCTTT
TRBJ2-3	.	TRBV25-1	.	CATSLGGKADTQYF	TGTGCCACCAGCCTGGGGGGTAAGGCAGATACGCAGTATTTT
TRBJ2-1	few	TRBV28	TRBD1	CASSAPQGASYNEQFF	TGTGCCAGCAGTGCGCCCCAGGGGGCGTCTTACAATGAGCAGTTCTTC
TRBJ2-2	.	TRBV19	TRBD1	CASSLRQGSGTGELFF	TGTGCCAGTAGTTTAAGACAGGGTTCCGGCACCGGGGAGCTGTTTTTT
TRBJ1-4	few	TRBV25-1	.	CASSAYTATNEKLFF	TGTGCCAGCAGCGCTTATACTGCAACTAATGAAAAACTGTTTTTT
TRBJ1-3	many	TRBV4-2	.	CASSQAGGPGNTIYF	TGTGCCAGCAGCCAAGCAGGAGGACCTGGAAACACCATATATTTT
TRBJ2-5	many	TRBV7-8	.	CASSLGDFQETQYF	TGTGCCAGCAGCTTAGGCGACTTCCAAGAGACCCAGTACTTC
TRBJ2-7	few	TRBV7-9	.	CASSLAGADEQYF	TGTGCCAGCAGCTTAGCAGGGGCCGACGAGCAGTACTTC
TRBJ2-7	.	TRBV28	TRBD2	CASRGTSGMLGREQYF	TGTGCCAGCAGAGGGACTAGCGGGATGTTAGGGAGGGAGCAGTACTTC
TRBJ2-1	.	TRBV4-3	TRBD1	CASSRTGTGAYNEQFF	TGCGCCAGCAGCCGAACCGGGACAGGGGCCTACAATGAGCAGTTCTTC
TRBJ1-5	.	TRBV19	.	CASRVGLQSNQPQHF	TGTGCCAGTAGGGTTGGGCTACAGAGCAATCAGCCCCAGCATTTT